Each of the 15 T cell receptor beta chains below was sequenced from the same sample in a study of blood T cell repertoires in COVID-19. Method: immunoSEQ multiplex PCR; TCRdb's copy keeps in-frame clones and lacks some. In the table there are a few hundred thousand clones, roughly 84% of which are singletons. Sequences were obtained from peripheral blood. The source of these receptors is a man aged 35 to 55 who had recovered from COVID-19.

This clone was found a few times. The chain is built from TRBV30 and TRBJ2-7, with 10 bases aligning to TRBD2. Germline V gene lookup returns CDR1 GTSNPN and CDR2 SVGIG (reference sequence). V lost 0 bases to trimming and J lost 1 base; unmatched junction nucleotides: 0. The CDR3 sequence is 14 residues long. In nucleotides, the CDR3 is TGTGCCTGGAGTGTTAGCGGGAGGTCCTACGAGCAGTACTTC. The encoded protein is CAWSVSGRSYEQYF.

The genes are TRBV9 and TRBJ1-1; perhaps TRBD1 as D (5 bases). The CDR3 runs 14 residues. Per germline, CDR1 SGDLS and CDR2 YYNGEE. Trimming left V 1 base short and J 1 base short, with 8 bases between. CDR3 nucleotides: TGTGCCAGCAGCGTAAGCCAGGGGAACACTGAAGCTTTCTTT. Amino acids: CASSVSQGNTEAFF.

This clone has only one observation. In nucleotides, the CDR3 is TGCAGCGTTGGACGCAACCGGCGGGGCACAGATACGCAGTATTTT. Its protein is CSVGRNRRGTDTQYF. V is TRBV29-1 and J is TRBJ2-3; maybe TRBD2 (5 bases). V shed 4 bases and J shed 1 base, with 15 bases lying between them. Germline loops: CDR1 SQVTM, CDR2 ANQGSEA. CDR3 length: 15 amino acids.

The chain recombines TRBV29-1 with TRBJ1-1, with D possibly TRBD1 on 6 matching bases. The germline gives CDR1 SQVTM, CDR2 ANQGSEA. V was trimmed by 5 bases and J by 1 base, leaving 11 bases between them. The CDR3 runs 13 residues. The CDR3 DNA sequence: TGCAGCGTTTCCCCACAGGGGAACACTGAAGCTTTCTTT. This translates into CSVSPQGNTEAFF.

This chain uses TRBV5-1 with TRBJ1-2, with TRBD1 identical over 8 bases. The CDR3 has 14 residues. V dropped 4 bases and J dropped 2; count of bases not matched to a gene: 4. CDR1 is SGHRS, CDR2 YFSETQ, per germline. The CDR3 DNA is TGCGCCAGCAGCCCAGGGGGCCTCAACTATGGCTACACCTTC. It translates to CASSPGGLNYGYTF.

V and J are TRBV7-9 and TRBJ2-5; TRBD1 agrees at 9 bases. Germline V gene data show CDR1 as SEHNR and CDR2 as FQNEAQ (reference sequence). The CDR3 length is 16 residues. V was pared by 6 bases and J by 4 bases, with 12 bases of the junction left unmatched. The CDR3 bases are TGTGCCAGCAGTCATTCGTCCGGGACAGGGCGAGAGACCCAGTACTTC. This codes for CASSHSSGTGRETQYF. The entire variable domain, with the rest obtained from reference TRBV7-9 and TRBJ2-5, is as follows: DTGVSQNPRHKITKRGQNVTFRCDPISEHNRLYWYRQTLGQGPEFLTYFQNEAQLEKSRLLSDRFSAERPKGSFSTLEIQRTEQGDSAMYLCASSHSSGTGRETQYFGPGTRLLVL.

V and J are TRBV12-3 or TRBV12-4 and TRBJ1-1; 10 bases agree with TRBD1. The CDR3 contains 11 residues. Unmatched junction bases numbered 2, after V lost 5 bases and J lost 11 bases. CDR3 residues: CASSGQGEAFF. CDR3 DNA: TGTGCCAGCAGTGGACAGGGGGAGGCTTTCTTT.

The genes are TRBV2 and TRBJ2-1; 9 nucleotides align to TRBD2. Trimming cost V 4 bases and J 9 bases; bases outside gene matches: 16. There are 17 residues in the CDR3. Germline V lookup: CDR1 SNHLY, CDR2 FYNNEI. CDR3 region: CASSVRTSEGPGLEQFF. The CDR3 DNA is TGTGCCAGCAGTGTCCGGACTAGCGAGGGTCCTGGGCTTGAGCAGTTCTTC.

The genes are TRBV11-2 and TRBJ2-1; 11 nucleotides match TRBD2. This CDR3 is built from 18 residues. V was clipped by 2 bases and J by 0 bases; unmatched bases: 6. Germline CDR1 and CDR2: SGHAT and FQNNGV. The CDR3 spells CASSLTPLAGGSYNEQFF. The CDR3, as DNA: TGTGCCAGCAGCTTAACCCCCCTAGCGGGGGGCTCCTACAATGAGCAGTTCTTC.

This chain links TRBV7-2 with TRBJ2-3; D is possibly TRBD2 (5 bases). V was clipped by 1 base and J by 8 bases, with 10 bases between them. CDR3 length: 13 amino acids. CDR1 is SGHTA and CDR2 is FQGNSA in the germline V gene. This chain's CDR3 is CASSLDGEGTQYF. CDR3 coding DNA: TGTGCCAGCAGCTTAGATGGAGAGGGTACGCAGTATTTT.

V is TRBV6-5 and J is TRBJ1-6; D is possibly TRBD1 (6 bases). V was clipped by 2 bases and J by 10 bases, with 15 bases between them. This CDR3 region has 15 residues. Germline V gives CDR1 MNHEY, CDR2 SVGAGI. CDR3 coding DNA: TGTGCCAGCAGTTACGGCACAGGGTTTCAGTCACCCCTCCACTTT. Its translation: CASSYGTGFQSPLHF.

This clone was counted only a few times. The chain is built from TRBV9 and TRBJ2-5; TRBD1 aligns across 8 bases. This CDR3 comprises 14 residues. The V gene's germline CDR1 is SGDLS and CDR2 YYNGEE. The J segment lost 2 bases and the V segment lost 4 bases, leaving 4 bases of the junction unmatched. The CDR3, as DNA: TGTGCCAGCAGCCTCCGGACAGGGCAAGAGACCCAGTACTTC. This sequence encodes CASSLRTGQETQYF.

This sequence joins TRBV21-1 and TRBJ1-1; the table gives TRBD1 as D, unverified against the DNA. TRBV21-1 is a recognized pseudogene. This CDR3 contains 16 residues. CDR3 region: CASSKGTGGPNTEAFF. The CDR3 DNA reads as TGTGCCAGCAGCAAAGGGACAGGGGGCCCGAACACTGAAGCTTTCTTT.

The CDR3 bases are TGTGCCAGCAGCTTAAAGGTACTAAGCGGGGGCTTCACAGATACGCAGTATTTT. Translated, it gives CASSLKVLSGGFTDTQYF. The chain recombines TRBV7-2 with TRBJ2-3; TRBD2 agrees at 8 bases. Germline CDR1 SGHTA, CDR2 FQGNSA. CDR3 length equals 18 residues. V shed 2 bases, J shed 2 bases, and the junction held 12 bases outside the gene matches.

This clone was detected only once. The chain links TRBV7-6 to TRBJ1-1; D unresolved. The V gene's germline CDR1 is SGHVS and CDR2 FNYEAQ. This CDR3 is built from 13 residues. V shed 5 bases and J shed 1 base, with 8 bases lying between them. The CDR3 DNA is TGTGCCAGCAGCCAGGCCCCGAACACTGAAGCTTTCTTT. It translates to CASSQAPNTEAFF.